A single sample gave rise to the 9 T cell receptor beta chains below, sequenced in a study of blood T cells in healthy people across ages. Through a sample-barcoded 5' primer and a J-beta primer mix, a second PCR was run for roughly 7 to 12 cycles. TCRdb redid the calling of the 5' RACE reads with MiXCR, one entry per CDR3 protein. The sample includes hundreds of thousands of distinct CDR3 sequences, about 56% of them seen just once. Sample: blood. The receptor source for this set is a man in his forties in good health.

This clonotype was recorded a few times. J is TRBJ2-4 and V is TRBV27; D may correspond to TRBD1 or TRBD2 (5 bases each). V lost 4 bases and J lost 13, with 14 bases in between. Germline CDR1 is MNHEY and CDR2 is SMNVEV (reference sequence). The CDR3 has 12 amino acids. The CDR3 loop is CASSSPGWEQYF. In nucleotides, the CDR3 is TGTGCCAGCAGTTCGCCAGGGTGGGAGCAGTACTTC.

Only one count was recorded for this clonotype. This sequence joins TRBV14 and TRBJ2-3; D is unresolved. Trimming left V 0 bases short and J 0 bases short, with 19 bases between. Looked up from germline, CDR1 is SGHDN and CDR2 is FVKESK. CDR3 length equals 19 residues. The CDR3 DNA reads TGTGCCAGCAGCCAAGATCGGTGGAGCTCTATCTCTAGCACAGATACGCAGTATTTT. Translating gives CASSQDRWSSISSTDTQYF.

This clonotype came up a few times. The chain is built from TRBV10-3 and TRBJ2-5; D is unresolved. V lost 2 bases and J lost 3, with 4 bases in between. Germline V lookup: CDR1 ENHRY, CDR2 SYGVKD. The CDR3 has 12 amino acids. The CDR3 DNA follows: TGTGCCATCAGTGAGCGAGAAGAGACCCAGTACTTC. Its translation: CAISEREETQYF.

The chain carries TRBV20-1 and TRBJ2-1; weak D call: TRBD2 (6 bases). CDR3 size: 18 residues. The germline V and J ends were trimmed by 4 bases and 0 bases, with 22 bases remaining between them. CDR1 and CDR2 (germline): DFQATT, SNEGSKA (reference sequence). The CDR3 DNA is TGCAGTGCTAAGACTAGTGGGCTAAGCAAGAACTCCTACAATGAGCAGTTCTTC. Protein sequence: CSAKTSGLSKNSYNEQFF.

V and J are TRBV7-2 and TRBJ2-1, with 11 nucleotides matching TRBD2. The junction had 4 bases not matched to a gene; V was cut back by 0 bases and J by 0 bases. The CDR3 is 18 residues long. Germline CDR1 SGHTA, CDR2 FQGNSA. The CDR3 here is CASSLASGRATSYNEQFF. As DNA, the CDR3 is TGTGCCAGCAGCTTAGCTAGCGGGAGGGCCACCTCCTACAATGAGCAGTTCTTC. Full variable domain (rest looked up from reference TRBV7-2 and TRBJ2-1): GAGVSQSPSNKVTEKGKDVELRCDPISGHTALYWYRQSLGQGLEFLIYFQGNSAPDKSGLPSDRFSAERTGGSVSTLTIQRTQQEDSAVYLCASSLASGRATSYNEQFFGPGTRLTVL.

The chain is built from TRBV13 and TRBJ1-1; 7 nucleotides match TRBD1. Germline CDR1 reads PRHDT; CDR2 reads FYEKMQ (reference sequence). The CDR3 runs 14 residues. Germline trimming cut 5 bases from V and 1 base from J; bases unmatched to any gene: 4. The DNA for the CDR3 is TGTGCCAGCAGCCAGGACAGGTGGAACACTGAAGCTTTCTTT. This codes for CASSQDRWNTEAFF.

The chain links TRBV12-3 or TRBV12-4 to TRBJ2-5; D gene ambiguous. There are 12 residues in the CDR3. Trimming stripped 5 bases from V and 4 bases from J, with 8 bases between. The CDR3: CASSQRRETQYF. CDR3 DNA: TGTGCCAGCAGTCAACGGAGAGAGACCCAGTACTTC.

This chain uses TRBV14 with TRBJ2-5; 10 bases agree with TRBD2. The CDR3 length is 15 residues. V lost 6 bases, J lost 5 bases, and 9 bases stayed unmatched. CDR1 and CDR2 (germline): SGHDN, FVKESK. CDR3 nucleotides: TGTGCCAGCAGTCGGACTAGCGGCCTGGGGGAGACCCAGTACTTC. Its translation is CASSRTSGLGETQYF.

This chain connects TRBV6-5 to TRBJ2-3, with D perhaps matching TRBD1 (6 bases). Germline CDR1 MNHEY, CDR2 SVGAGI. This CDR3 contains 12 residues. Trimming pared 6 bases from V and 5 bases from J, leaving 9 bases between. The CDR3 here is CASRQGIDTQYF. CDR3 DNA sequence: TGTGCCAGCAGGCAGGGGATAGATACGCAGTATTTT.